Sequencing of this T cell receptor beta chain was carried out in a study of blood T cell repertoires in COVID-19 (dated by TCRdb to the early 2020s). Background on the whole study: Collaborator samples came from the United States, Italy and Spain and covered acute and convalescent phases of COVID-19. A freely available public database, intended as a resource for researchers studying the immune response to SARS-CoV-2, is where the repertoires were released. Where available, HLA class I and class II types were obtained from metadata supplied by the sample provider rather than from assay-based typing. Deeply sampled blood TCRbeta repertoires from subjects exposed to, actively infected with, or recovered from COVID-19 were included in the dataset. Samples came from the ongoing ImmuneRACE study (first 160 participants) plus 1,254 subjects from 6 global collaborators. A de-identified subject ID, COVID-19 status, age in years and sex were almost always included in the sample metadata. The prospective study material was composed of cDNA or gDNA derived from T cells, B-cell-depleted T cells, or PBMCs.

Participants in the prospective study were aged roughly 18 to 100 years, lived in 20 to 30 United States geographic areas, and enrolled through a virtual design. To assign participants to cohorts, the prospective study relied on clinical history that participants themselves reported in a screening survey and a study questionnaire. ImmuneRACE Cohort 3 recovered participants were defined by two consecutive negative NP/OP PCR tests, healthcare professional clearance, or symptom resolution. In the prospective study, mobile phlebotomists collected whole blood, serum and a nasopharyngeal or oropharyngeal swab from each participant. Over a roughly 2-month period, participants in the prospective study had the option of providing additional blood draws and questionnaires. Before DNA extraction, prospective study blood samples were shipped either frozen or at room temperature. For this clone: Its antigen has not been determined. No base-level quality is on record; no much larger clone is a single base apart.

On the study overall, not on this receptor specifically: The quantity of clinical and demographic metadata differed by source and by participant and was supplied without curation.

TCRbeta CDR3 regions were amplified from genomic DNA by means of the immunoSEQ Assay, a bias-controlled multiplex PCR. Per the source publication's procedure: The number of nucleated cells in each sample was estimated from the amplification of reference gene primers within the assay. To quantify the absolute abundance of each unique TCRbeta CDR3 rearrangement, sequence reads were collapsed and filtered. Productive Simpson clonality was computed per sample as the square root of Simpson's diversity index over productive rearrangements. As stored in TCRdb, this immuneACCESS dataset retains in-frame rearrangements with V and J assigned. A fraction of the clones does not appear; measured against another copy, unresolved V genes explain less than half of the discrepancy, and the remainder lacks a known reason. V and J calls plus clone size are reproduced from that table; the DNA served to infer D and trimming. Present in this sample are a few hundred thousand clones, 70% to 90% of which were seen just once. Around 9.5% of the sample comes from the top ten.

Measured from the cysteine to the phenylalanine, the CDR3 is 14 residues long. The entry retains the CDR3 DNA only, 42 bases that are in frame from base 1. Trimming takes 8 bases from V and 6 bases from J, and the germline ends sit 14 bases apart. From the germline V gene, CDR1 is MNHEY and CDR2 is SVGAGI. Recombination linked TRBV6-5 to TRBJ1-6; tentative D gene TRBD1, with 5 bases matching. The sequencing input was PBMCs or T cells enriched from blood (not recorded which). The sequence derives from a woman aged 40 to 55 who had recovered from COVID-19. The CDR3 is CASGGGYVNSPLHF. The nucleotides read TGTGCCAGCGGCGGGGGGTATGTTAATTCACCCCTCCACTTT.